Following are 3 T cell receptor beta chains from one sample sequenced in a study of CD8 T cells in Susac syndrome. Reverse transcription of about 0.45 to 1 ug RNA was carried out with random hexamers. MiXCR, run by TCRdb on the immunoSEQ multiplex PCR reads, gives a single entry per CDR3 protein. Here the sample spans almost 450,000 distinct CDR3 sequences, 85% being singletons. The source material was CD8+ T cells from PBMCs. The receptor source for this set is a human donor with multiple sclerosis.

This clonotype has more than one count but fewer than ten. V is TRBV6-5 and J is TRBJ2-7, with D possibly TRBD1 on 6 matching bases. Trimming stripped 2 bases from V and 2 bases from J, with 10 bases between. Germline V gene data show CDR1 as MNHEY and CDR2 as SVGAGI. CDR3 length equals 14 residues. The CDR3 coding sequence is TGTGCCAGCAGTTACACAGGGCCAACCTACGAGCAGTACTTC. Encoded protein: CASSYTGPTYEQYF.

The CDR3: CASRARDMNTEAFF. The CDR3 nucleotides read TGTGCCAGCAGGGCACGGGATATGAACACTGAAGCTTTCTTT. The chain carries TRBV6-1 and TRBJ1-1; D remains unclear. V shed 6 bases and J shed 0 bases, with 11 bases lying between them. Germline CDR1 reads MNHNS; CDR2 reads SASEGT. This CDR3 spans 14 amino acids.

The gene calls are TRBV27 and TRBJ2-5, with D tentatively TRBD1 or TRBD2 (5 bases each). In germline, CDR1 is MNHEY, CDR2 SMNVEV (reference sequence). CDR3 length equals 15 residues. Trimming took 3 bases from V and 2 from J, leaving 13 bases between them. This CDR3 is CASSFIGDQQETQYF. The DNA for the CDR3 is TGTGCCAGCAGTTTTATCGGGGACCAACAAGAGACCCAGTACTTC.